The entry below gives a single T cell receptor beta chain sequence along with its context. These data belong to a study of OX40 agonist ivuxolimab in advanced cancers. The V gene's germline CDR1 is MNHEY and CDR2 SMNVEV (reference sequence). V lost 2 bases, J lost 0 bases, and 7 bases stayed unmatched. This CDR3 has 18 amino acids. Some clones are missing from TCRdb's copy, which holds only in-frame ones; the method was immunoSEQ multiplex PCR. Found here are roughly 100,000 clones, around nine tenths of them singletons; the top ten hold 1.5% to 2%. The TCR was taken from an adult with an advanced solid tumor such as melanoma, head and neck, liver or kidney cancer. V is TRBV27 and J is TRBJ2-3; 11 nucleotides match TRBD2. Sequenced material: CD4+ or CD8+ T cells sorted from blood, taken in a trial of the OX40 agonist ivuxolimab. The CDR3 spells CASSLGASGRFSTDTQYF. The CDR3, as DNA: TGTGCCAGCAGTTTAGGGGCTAGCGGGAGGTTCAGCACAGATACGCAGTATTTT.